This T cell receptor beta chain was identified during a study of control samples from healthy donors and cancer patients (dated by TCRdb to the early 2020s). As to this clone: It lacks a known antigen. Base qualities are missing; no much larger clone stands one base away.

Preparation of the library involved the immunoSEQ multiplex PCR assay. This immuneACCESS table, as held by TCRdb, lists in-frame sequences with V and J called but not all clones. Of the missing ones, under half trace to an unresolved V gene in checked studies; the others have no known cause. Recorded for this sample are 100,000 to 150,000 clones; 80% to 95% of them occurred a single time. The top ten clones comprise around 5.8% of the sample. Based on the germline V gene, the CDR1 and CDR2 sequences are KGHSH and LQKENI. V is shortened by 3 bases, J by 0 bases, and the region joining them spans 8 bases. Reading from cysteine to phenylalanine, the CDR3 counts 14 amino acids. Here the CDR3 DNA is all that survives: 42 bases in frame from base 1.

The source of this sequence is a man in his late teens or twenties in good health. This chain joins TRBV18 to TRBJ1-2; the D gene remains uncertain. The specimen was blood. DNA sequence: TGTGCCAGCTCACCCCCCCTATCTAACTATGGCTACACCTTC. Translated, it reads CASSPPLSNYGYTF. The full variable domain, with segments outside the CDR3 supplied by the reference TRBV18 and TRBJ1-2 proteins, appears as NAGVMQNPRHLVRRRGQEARLRCSPMKGHSHVYWYRQLPEEGLKFMVYLQKENIIDESGMPKERFSAEFPKEGPSILRIQQVVRGDSAAYFCASSPPLSNYGYTFGSGTRLTVV.